This T cell receptor beta chain is from a study of T cell repertoires in cytomegalovirus infection. The CDR3 totals 11 residues. V shed 3 bases and J shed 8 bases, with 5 bases lying between them. Germline-derived CDR1 and CDR2 are MDHEN and SYDVKM. This clonotype was picked up a small number of times. MiXCR, run by TCRdb on the reads, gives a single entry per CDR3 protein. The sample has about 460,000 distinct CDR3 sequences; about 11% are singletons. The receptor was derived from a human donor in good health (CMV status not recorded). Some clones in this sample may be carry-over from other donors' samples. The J gene is TRBJ1-5, the V gene TRBV28; D is uncertain. Specimen: PBMCs. This CDR3 reads CASSFGKPQHF. CDR3 DNA: TGTGCCAGCAGTTTCGGAAAGCCCCAGCATTTT.